The next 19 T cell receptor beta chains were all read from a single sample in a study of T-cell reconstitution after alpha-beta-depleted transplantation in children. Unique molecular identifiers tagged the TCRbeta library. TCRdb fed the PCR reads into MiXCR, producing one record per CDR3 protein. This table holds approximately 170,000 distinct CDR3 sequences, roughly 10% found once. Here the sequenced sample was PBMCs, taken before TCRalphabeta/CD19-depleted stem cell transplant. These receptors were taken from a boy between 2 and 10 years old with acute myeloid leukemia, due to receive a stem cell transplant.

The table lists this clonotype with many counts. This rearrangement joins TRBV21-1 to TRBJ2-1; the table's D call of TRBD1 was not tested on the DNA. TRBV21-1 is a pseudogene locus. The CDR3 covers 16 residues. This chain's CDR3 is CASSIAGTGIYNEQFF. The CDR3 DNA follows: TGTGCCAGCAGCATTGCCGGGACAGGGATTTACAATGAGCAGTTCTTC.

This clonotype was seen ten or more times. V and J are TRBV20-1 and TRBJ2-1; TRBD1 might be the D (5 bases). The germline V gene has CDR1 DFQATT and CDR2 SNEGSKA (reference sequence). V gave up 5 bases and J gave up 8 bases, with 19 bases separating them. The CDR3 extends over 14 amino acids. The CDR3 bases are TGCAGTGCTCAATCTGCCAGGGTGGAAGATGAGCAGTTCTTC. Amino acid sequence: CSAQSARVEDEQFF.

There are many counts of this clonotype. The V gene is TRBV20-1, the J gene TRBJ2-3; TRBD2 might be the D (5 bases). The CDR3 spans 15 residues. Germline CDR1 and CDR2: DFQATT and SNEGSKA (reference sequence). V was cut by 0 bases and J by 5 bases, with 15 bases left in between. The DNA of the CDR3 is TGCAGTGCTAGAGATTCGACACCCCGGGGAGATACGCAGTATTTT. Its translation: CSARDSTPRGDTQYF.

This chain uses TRBV6-1 with TRBJ2-5; tentatively, D is TRBD2 (6 bases). Per the germline V gene, CDR1 is MNHNS and CDR2 is SASEGT. Trimming pared 6 bases from V and 1 base from J, leaving 15 bases between. The CDR3 is made up of 15 amino acids. The chain's CDR3 is CASSLFGSTQETQYF. The CDR3 DNA reads TGTGCCAGCAGCCTTTTCGGGAGCACCCAAGAGACCCAGTACTTC.

This clonotype was recorded many times. V usage is TRBV20-1 and J usage is TRBJ2-3, with 13 bases lining up with TRBD2. The CDR3 is 14 amino acids. The V gene end was trimmed by 6 bases and the J gene end by 3 bases; junction bases not matched to a gene: 3. Germline-derived CDR1 and CDR2 are DFQATT and SNEGSKA (reference sequence). The CDR3 nucleotides read TGCAGTGCCCTGACTAGCGGGAGGACAGATACGCAGTATTTT. It specifies CSALTSGRTDTQYF.

This clonotype was recorded at least ten times. The CDR3 coding sequence is TGTGCCAGCAGCCAGCCCTTGAATTCTGGGGCTATGAACACTGAAGCTTTCTTT. It codes for CASSQPLNSGAMNTEAFF. The genes are TRBV2 and TRBJ1-1; possibly TRBD1 for D (5 bases). CDR1 and CDR2 (germline): SNHLY, FYNNEI. Trimming took off 6 bases at V and 0 bases at J, with 23 bases between the two ends. The CDR3 has 18 amino acids.

The CDR3 here is CASSYSGLSGSEAFF. For the CDR3, the DNA is TGTGCCAGCAGTTACTCGGGCCTATCCGGTTCTGAAGCTTTCTTT. V gene TRBV6-5 combines with J gene TRBJ1-1; D is uncertain. The CDR3 is 15 amino acids. V gave up 0 bases and J gave up 6 bases, with 14 bases separating them. Germline lookup yields CDR1 MNHEY and CDR2 SVGAGI.

This clonotype was counted ten times or more. The chain uses TRBV20-1 and TRBJ1-5, with D unresolved. V lost 0 bases to trimming and J lost 1 base, with 13 bases between them. The CDR3 covers 16 residues. Per germline, CDR1 DFQATT and CDR2 SNEGSKA (reference sequence). The CDR3 region is CSARDRKGQSNQPQHF. The CDR3 DNA is TGCAGTGCTAGAGATCGCAAAGGCCAAAGCAATCAGCCCCAGCATTTT.

This clonotype was picked up many times. The V and J genes are TRBV7-3 and TRBJ2-7, with D possibly being TRBD1 or TRBD2 (5 bases each). Germline CDR1 reads SGHTA; CDR2 reads FQGTGA. This CDR3 has 15 amino acids. V was cut by 5 bases and J by 3 bases, with 17 bases left in between. Here the CDR3 DNA reads TGTGCCAGCAGCCGGACTCCCGGGACGAGCTACGAGCAGTACTTC. This codes for CASSRTPGTSYEQYF. Full variable domain (rest looked up from reference TRBV7-3 and TRBJ2-7): GAGVSQTPSNKVTEKGKYVELRCDPISGHTALYWYRQSLGQGPEFLIYFQGTGAADDSGLPNDRFFAVRPEGSVSTLKIQRTERGDSAVYLCASSRTPGTSYEQYFGPGTRLTVT.

This clonotype was seen many times. The chain uses TRBV14 and TRBJ2-1, with TRBD2 matching 12 bases. V lost 1 base to trimming and J lost 6 bases; unmatched junction nucleotides: 10. The CDR3 is 18 amino acids. Germline V gene sequence: CDR1 SGHDN, CDR2 FVKESK. CDR3 sequence (DNA): TGTGCCAGCAGCCAAGGGCTAGCGGGGGGGCAAAACCGCAATGAGCAGTTCTTC. This gives the protein CASSQGLAGGQNRNEQFF.

This clonotype was detected ten times or more. The gene calls are TRBV3-1 and TRBJ2-1, with TRBD1 as a possible D gene (5 bases). V was trimmed by 0 bases and J by 2 bases, leaving 11 bases between them. The CDR3 contains 16 residues. Germline V gene sequence: CDR1 LGHDT, CDR2 YNNKEL (reference sequence). CDR3 loop: CASSQETVWAYNEQFF. The CDR3 DNA is TGTGCCAGCAGCCAAGAGACAGTCTGGGCCTACAATGAGCAGTTCTTC.

This clonotype was counted ten times or more. The chain has TRBV28 and TRBJ2-3, with D perhaps matching TRBD1 or TRBD2 (6 bases each). V was cut by 6 bases and J by 2 bases, with 12 bases left in between. The CDR3 loop spans 14 amino acids. The germline CDR1 and CDR2 sequences are MDHEN and SYDVKM. This CDR3 reads CASRGWGATDTQYF. The CDR3 coding sequence is TGTGCCAGCAGGGGTTGGGGGGCCACAGATACGCAGTATTTT.

CDR3 region: CASSVGQGQGVQYF. Written as DNA, the CDR3 is TGTGCCAGCAGCGTAGGTCAGGGACAGGGGGTTCAGTACTTC. This chain connects TRBV9 to TRBJ2-4, with 11 positions matching TRBD1. V gave up 0 bases and J gave up 11 bases; unmatched junction bases: 4. The CDR3 runs to 14 residues. Germline-derived CDR1 and CDR2 are SGDLS and YYNGEE. The variable domain in full, with the rest retrieved from reference TRBV9 and TRBJ2-4, is DSGVTQTPKHLITATGQRVTLRCSPRSGDLSVYWYQQSLDQGLQFLIQYYNGEERAKGNILERFSAQQFPDLHSELNLSSLELGDSALYFCASSVGQGQGVQYFGAGTRLSVL.

This clonotype was recorded many times. The chain uses TRBV7-8 and TRBJ2-1; TRBD2 matches 9 bases. Germline V CDR1 and CDR2: SGHVS, FQNEAQ. The CDR3 has 15 residues. The ends lost 4 bases at V and 4 bases at J; junction bases unmatched: 5. CDR3 nucleotide sequence: TGTGCCAGCAGCTCTAGCGGGACCGGGTACAATGAGCAGTTCTTC. Translation gives CASSSSGTGYNEQFF.

This clonotype was seen many times. The rearrangement uses TRBV5-1 and TRBJ2-2; D is unresolved. Trimming cost V 5 bases and J 5 bases, with 16 bases left between them. The CDR3 runs 15 residues. Germline V gene sequence: CDR1 SGHRS, CDR2 YFSETQ. The chain's CDR3 is CASSRARARTGELFF. In nucleotides, the CDR3 is TGCGCCAGCAGTCGCGCCCGGGCGAGGACCGGGGAGCTGTTTTTT.

This clonotype appeared many times. The CDR3 DNA follows: TGTGCCAGCAGCTTAAATGACGGGAGTGAAGCTTTCTTT. Amino acid sequence: CASSLNDGSEAFF. This chain connects TRBV7-3 to TRBJ1-1; no reliable D call. Germline V lookup: CDR1 SGHTA, CDR2 FQGTGA. CDR3 length: 13 amino acids. V shed 1 base and J shed 7 bases, with 10 bases lying between them.

Note on this clonotype: A read error may be the cause here, since a much bigger clone is one base away. The gene calls are TRBV20-1 and TRBJ1-4, with D possibly being TRBD1 (6 bases). The CDR3 totals 16 residues. Germline V gene sequence: CDR1 DFQATT, CDR2 SNEGSKA (reference sequence). CDR3 nucleotide sequence: TGCTGTGCTATGCCCGAGGGGGACCCGACTAATGAAAAACTGTTTTTT. Encoded protein: CCAMPEGDPTNEKLFF.

In this sample, this clonotype turned up many times. This chain joins TRBV5-1 and TRBJ2-1, with 16 bases lining up with TRBD2. Per the germline V gene, CDR1 is SGHRS and CDR2 is YFSETQ. The CDR3 is 18 residues long. J gave up 8 bases and V 1 base, and 9 bases lay outside the gene matches. DNA for the CDR3: TGCGCCAGCAGCTTGTCTGGGACTAGCGGGAGGGCCGTCTATGAGCAGTTCTTC. Translation: CASSLSGTSGRAVYEQFF.

This clonotype was recorded many times. The CDR3: CASSCPTSGGAEETQYF. CDR3 sequence (DNA): TGTGCCAGCAGCTGCCCGACTAGCGGGGGGGCTGAAGAGACCCAGTACTTC. J is TRBJ2-5 and V is TRBV7-3, with 14 bases matching TRBD2. V trimming: 4 bases; J trimming: 3 bases; junction bases outside the gene matches: 7. This CDR3 comprises 17 residues. Germline V gives CDR1 SGHTA, CDR2 FQGTGA.